The clone carrying this T cell receptor beta chain turned up a few times. The antigen is undetermined. Stem cell-like memory, regulatory, central memory and naive CD4+ cells were sorted via CD45RO/CCR7/CD25/CD127/CD95/CD27. This specimen belongs to a study of beta chain features in type 1 diabetes. Whole-study context: The study examined 90 million to 130 million sorted cells across all samples.

Study-level results: Researchers report that Type 1 diabetes patients had moderately but significantly shorter TCRB CDR3s across all four CD4+ subsets. There was no resolution here of whether HLA type influences TCRB rearrangement.

The CDR3 contains 12 residues. Germline-derived CDR1 and CDR2 are MDHEN and SYDVKM. The V end lost 6 bases, the J end lost 3 bases, and 6 bases lay between the germline ends. Sequenced material consisted of expressed TCRB transcripts (all of the isolated RNA was reverse transcribed). Clones were read by immunoSEQ multiplex PCR, and TCRdb kept only the in-frame ones, dropping some. The table records roughly 130,000 clones, less than 20% of them present only once. The sample was central memory CD4+ T cells from blood. The source of this sequence is a man aged 25-45 years with type 1 diabetes. The chain has TRBV28 and TRBJ2-1; D call uncertain. This CDR3 reads CASSFSYNEQFF. CDR3 bases: TGTGCCAGCAGCTTTAGCTACAATGAGCAGTTCTTC.